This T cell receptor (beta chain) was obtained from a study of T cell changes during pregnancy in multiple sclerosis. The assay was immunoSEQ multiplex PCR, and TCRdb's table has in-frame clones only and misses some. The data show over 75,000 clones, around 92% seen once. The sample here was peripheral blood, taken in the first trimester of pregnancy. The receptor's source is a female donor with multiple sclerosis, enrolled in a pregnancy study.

CDR3 coding DNA: TGTGCCAGCAGTGAAGTGGGTGCGGGGCGGCAGGGCTACACCTTC. This encodes CASSEVGAGRQGYTF. The chain carries TRBV6-1 and TRBJ1-2; weak D call: TRBD1 (5 bases). V lost 1 base and J lost 8, with 17 bases in between. Per the germline V gene, CDR1 is MNHNS and CDR2 is SASEGT. The CDR3 runs 15 residues.